This entry features one TCR beta chain sequence. It lacks a known antigen. There are no base qualities to consult, and no much larger clone falls within one base. The data were taken from a study of blood T cell repertoires in COVID-19 (TCRdb year 2020). Regarding the complete study: The collaborator samples originated in the United States, Italy and Spain and spanned the acute and convalescent phases of COVID-19. The material from the prospective study consisted of cDNA or gDNA derived from T cells, B-cell-depleted T cells, or PBMCs. Deeply sampled blood TCRbeta repertoires from subjects exposed to, actively infected with, or recovered from COVID-19 were included in the dataset. The repertoires were released in a freely available public database intended as a resource for research on the immune response to SARS-CoV-2. Samples came from the ongoing ImmuneRACE study (first 160 participants) plus 1,254 subjects from 6 global collaborators. Nearly every sample came with metadata listing a de-identified subject ID, COVID-19 status, age in years and sex. HLA class I and class II types, where available, came from metadata supplied by the sample provider rather than from assay-based typing. General findings and caveats noted by the study authors: The amount of clinical and demographic metadata varied by source and participant and was provided uncurated.

The immunoSEQ Assay, a bias-controlled multiplex PCR, was used to amplify TCRbeta CDR3 regions from genomic DNA. The authors' analysis ran thus. The number of nucleated cells in each sample was estimated from the amplification of reference gene primers within the assay. To quantify the absolute abundance of each unique TCRbeta CDR3 rearrangement, sequence reads were collapsed and filtered. For each sample, productive Simpson clonality was calculated as the square root of Simpson's diversity index across productive rearrangements. This is the immuneACCESS table as TCRdb keeps it, with only in-frame sequences that have V and J called. A part of the clones is gone; compared with another copy, unresolved V genes explain less than half, and the rest is unexplained. V, J and clone size reflect that table, while D and trimming were determined from the DNA. Counted in this sample were 80,000 or so clones; roughly 89% of them appeared once. The ten largest clones add up to approximately 2.2% of the sample.

The germline V end is reduced by 3 bases and the J end by 2 bases; junction bases left unmatched: 0. Reading from cysteine to phenylalanine, the CDR3 counts 14 amino acids. The kept DNA is CDR3 alone, 42 bases in frame from the first base. CDR1 and CDR2 are drawn from the germline V gene: SGDLS, YYNGEE. Whole blood was collected in K2EDTA tubes by collaborating institutions according to the institutions' own protocols. For TCRbeta analysis, collaborators shipped samples as frozen whole blood, isolated PBMCs, or DNA extracted from either of those sample types. Here the chain combines TRBV9 and TRBJ1-5; TRBD1 agrees with 9 junctional bases. The specimen sequenced was peripheral blood. The sequence came from a man in his fifties with acute or convalescent COVID-19. CDR3 protein: CASSGTGGNQPQHF. In nucleotides, the sequence is TGTGCCAGCAGCGGGACAGGGGGCAATCAGCCCCAGCATTTT.